These 12 T cell receptor beta chains originate from one sample sequenced in a study of T-cell reconstitution after alpha-beta-depleted transplantation in children. Their recognized antigens are unknown. Overall study results and limits: About two months after transplant, alpha-beta T cells reportedly came from several hundred expanded graft clones.

Preparation of the TCRbeta library used unique molecular identifiers. TCRdb called the PCR reads again in MiXCR, with one record for every CDR3 protein. The table includes 25,000 to 35,000 distinct CDR3 sequences, approximately 7% detected once. The sequencing used peripheral blood, collected 60 days after TCRalphabeta/CD19-depleted stem cell transplant. Receptors were obtained from a child under three years old who had a stem cell transplant for acute myeloid leukemia, so the T cells may come from the graft donor.

This clonotype was detected ten times or more. The chain combines TRBV12-3 or TRBV12-4 with TRBJ2-1; TRBD2 might be the D (6 bases). The V end was cut by 6 bases, the J end by 7 bases, with 16 bases between. CDR3 size: 14 residues. CDR3 coding DNA: TGTGCCAGCAGCCTTAGCGGACGCGAGAATGAGCAGTTCTTC. This codes for CASSLSGRENEQFF.

This clonotype occurred many times. The V gene is TRBV10-3, the J gene TRBJ2-1, with 7 bases matching TRBD1. The J segment lost 5 bases and the V segment lost 10 bases, leaving 14 bases of the junction unmatched. Germline V gene data show CDR1 as ENHRY and CDR2 as SYGVKD. This CDR3 region has 15 residues. DNA for the CDR3: TGTGCCACCGCAGACAGGGTTTATGATGACAATGAGCAGTTCTTC. It yields the protein CATADRVYDDNEQFF.

On this clonotype: Germline and junction disagree at one end, which may indicate a read error. V usage is TRBV3-1 and J usage is TRBJ2-1; 15 positions match TRBD2. The CDR3 consists of 18 residues. Germline V gene lookup returns CDR1 LGHDT and CDR2 YNNKEL (reference sequence). For the CDR3, the DNA is TGTACCAGCAGCCCTGGACTAGCGGGAGGGCCAAGGTACAATGAGCAGTTCTTC. It yields the protein CTSSPGLAGGPRYNEQFF.

By sample fraction, this clonotype is medium-sized (0.01 to 0.1%). The chain combines TRBV28 with TRBJ2-1, with D possibly TRBD2 on 6 matching bases. CDR1 MDHEN and CDR2 SYDVKM come from the germline V gene. Trimming removed 6 bases from V and 5 bases from J, with 14 bases in between. The CDR3 covers 14 residues. The CDR3 DNA is TGTGCCAGCAGACCAGGAGGGTCTAACAATGAGCAGTTCTTC. Amino acids: CASRPGGSNNEQFF.

Ten or more counts support this clonotype. The CDR3 is CASTPGPGGTDTQYF. The CDR3 DNA follows: TGTGCCAGCACCCCCGGGCCGGGGGGCACAGATACGCAGTATTTT. The chain employs TRBV9 and TRBJ2-3, with a possible D match to TRBD2 (6 bases). CDR1 and CDR2 from the germline V gene are SGDLS and YYNGEE. The CDR3 has 15 residues. V lost 6 bases to trimming and J lost 1 base, with 15 bases between them. The whole variable domain, filled in from reference TRBV9 and TRBJ2-3, reads DSGVTQTPKHLITATGQRVTLRCSPRSGDLSVYWYQQSLDQGLQFLIQYYNGEERAKGNILERFSAQQFPDLHSELNLSSLELGDSALYFCASTPGPGGTDTQYFGPGTRLTVL.

The chain employs TRBV5-1 and TRBJ2-7; TRBD1 is a possible D gene (6 bases). Germline CDR1 and CDR2: SGHRS and YFSETQ. The length of the CDR3 is 14 residues. Trimming stripped 4 bases from V and 2 bases from J, with 13 bases between. Written as DNA, the CDR3 is TGCGCCAGCAGCCTGACAGGCCGTCCCTACGAGCAGTACTTC. This encodes CASSLTGRPYEQYF.

The rearrangement joins TRBV6-1 to TRBJ2-7; no definite D call. The germline V gene has CDR1 MNHNS and CDR2 SASEGT. The germline V and J ends were trimmed by 0 bases and 7 bases, with 16 bases remaining between them. The CDR3 is 15 residues long. The DNA for the CDR3 is TGTGCCAGCAGTGAAGCTTTGGACGGGCCCCTGGAGCAGTACTTC. It translates to CASSEALDGPLEQYF.

At least ten counts were recorded for this clonotype. The genes are TRBV30 and TRBJ1-2; tentatively, D is TRBD1 (6 bases). This CDR3 spans 12 amino acids. The V end lost 6 bases, the J end lost 5 bases, and 13 bases lay between the germline ends. CDR1 and CDR2 (germline): GTSNPN, SVGIG (reference sequence). CDR3 nucleotide sequence: TGTGCCTGCAAACAGGGAAAGTATGGCTACACCTTC. It codes for CACKQGKYGYTF.

In its sample, this clonotype was seen many times. This rearrangement joins TRBV29-1 to TRBJ2-3, with 7 positions matching TRBD1. Trimming at V came to 5 bases and at J to 4 bases, leaving 6 bases not matched to a gene. Per the germline V gene, CDR1 is SQVTM and CDR2 is ANQGSEA. The CDR3 has 13 residues. The CDR3 sequence: CSVTQGSPDTQYF. The CDR3 nucleotides are TGCAGCGTTACACAGGGGTCCCCAGATACGCAGTATTTT.

The chain joins TRBV20-1 to TRBJ2-3; tentatively, D is TRBD1 (5 bases). The V gene's germline CDR1 is DFQATT and CDR2 SNEGSKA (reference sequence). CDR3 size: 15 residues. This CDR3 is CCWGLPKGLRGTQYF. The CDR3 bases are TGCTGCTGGGGCCTGCCAAAGGGCCTCAGAGGCACGCAGTATTTT.

This clonotype was counted at least ten times. The chain carries TRBV4-2 and TRBJ2-7; D is perhaps TRBD1 (5 bases). CDR3 length: 13 amino acids. Trimming shortened V by 4 bases and J by 3 bases, and 10 bases separated the two germline ends. CDR1 and CDR2 from the germline V gene are LGHNA and YNFKEQ. For the CDR3, the DNA is TGTGCCAGCAGCCCACTTGGACACTACGAGCAGTACTTC. Its protein product is CASSPLGHYEQYF.

This clonotype was counted at least ten times. V and J are TRBV16 and TRBJ2-4; no clear D gene. Germline V CDR1 and CDR2: KGHSY, FQNENV. CDR3 length equals 16 residues. V lost 7 bases, J lost 0 bases, and 16 bases lay in between. CDR3 nucleotides: TGTGCCAGCAACCAGGCGCTGGCTGGAGCCAAAAACATTCAGTACTTC. Amino acid sequence: CASNQALAGAKNIQYF.